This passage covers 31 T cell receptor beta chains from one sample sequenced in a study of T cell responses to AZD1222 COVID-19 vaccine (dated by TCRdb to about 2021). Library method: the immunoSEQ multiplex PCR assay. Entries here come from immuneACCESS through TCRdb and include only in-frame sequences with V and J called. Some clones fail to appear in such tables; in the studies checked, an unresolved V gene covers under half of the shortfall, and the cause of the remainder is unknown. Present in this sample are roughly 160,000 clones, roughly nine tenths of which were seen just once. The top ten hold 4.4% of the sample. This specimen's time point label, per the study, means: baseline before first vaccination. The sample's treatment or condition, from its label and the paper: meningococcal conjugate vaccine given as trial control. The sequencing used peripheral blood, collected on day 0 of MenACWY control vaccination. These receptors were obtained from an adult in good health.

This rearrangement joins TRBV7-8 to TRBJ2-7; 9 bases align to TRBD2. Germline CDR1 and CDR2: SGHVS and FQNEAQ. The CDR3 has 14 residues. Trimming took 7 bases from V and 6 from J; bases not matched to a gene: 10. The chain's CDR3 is CASKVGTSPSEQYF. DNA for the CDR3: TGTGCCAGCAAAGTTGGGACTAGCCCATCCGAGCAGTACTTC.

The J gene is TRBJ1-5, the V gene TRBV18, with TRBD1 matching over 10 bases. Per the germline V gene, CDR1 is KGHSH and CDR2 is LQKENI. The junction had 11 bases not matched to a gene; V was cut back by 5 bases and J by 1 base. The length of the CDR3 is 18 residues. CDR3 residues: CASSTSGTGVTSNQPQHF. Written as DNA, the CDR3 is TGTGCCAGCTCAACGTCGGGGACAGGGGTCACCAGCAATCAGCCCCAGCATTTT.

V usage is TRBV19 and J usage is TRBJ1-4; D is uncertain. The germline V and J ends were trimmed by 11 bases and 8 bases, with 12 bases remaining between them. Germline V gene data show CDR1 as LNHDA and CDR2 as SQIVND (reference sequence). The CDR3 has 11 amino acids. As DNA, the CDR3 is TGTGCCGCGAGCGACCGGGAAAAACTGTTTTTT. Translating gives CAASDREKLFF.

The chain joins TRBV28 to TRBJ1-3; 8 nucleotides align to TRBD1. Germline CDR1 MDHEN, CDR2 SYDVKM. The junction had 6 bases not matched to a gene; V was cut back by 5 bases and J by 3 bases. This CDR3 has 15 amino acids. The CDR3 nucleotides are TGTGCCAGCAGTCTTCCCGGACAGGGTGGAAACACCATATATTTT. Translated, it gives CASSLPGQGGNTIYF.

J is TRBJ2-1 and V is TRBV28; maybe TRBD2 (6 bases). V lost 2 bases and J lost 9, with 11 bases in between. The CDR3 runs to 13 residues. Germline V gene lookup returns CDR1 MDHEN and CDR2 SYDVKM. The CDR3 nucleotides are TGTGCCAGCAGTTTACCGACTAGGAGTGAGCAGTTCTTC. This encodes CASSLPTRSEQFF. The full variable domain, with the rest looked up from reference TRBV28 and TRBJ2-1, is DVKVTQSSRYLVKRTGEKVFLECVQDMDHENMFWYRQDPGLGLRLIYFSYDVKMKEKGDIPEGYSVSREKKERFSLILESASTNQTSMYLCASSLPTRSEQFFGPGTRLTVL.

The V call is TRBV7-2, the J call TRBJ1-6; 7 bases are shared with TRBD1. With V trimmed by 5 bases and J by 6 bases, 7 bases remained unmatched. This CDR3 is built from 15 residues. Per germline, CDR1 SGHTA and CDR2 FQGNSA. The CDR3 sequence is CASSQQGGGNSPLHF. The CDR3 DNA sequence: TGTGCCAGCAGCCAGCAGGGGGGAGGTAATTCACCCCTCCACTTT.

CDR3 nucleotides: TGTGCCAGCAGGGCGGGGCGAGATCAGCCCCAGCATTTT. Translation gives CASRAGRDQPQHF. The chain couples TRBV6-5 to TRBJ1-5, with D maybe TRBD1 (5 bases). V was cut by 6 bases and J by 5 bases, with 11 bases left in between. Germline V lookup: CDR1 MNHEY, CDR2 SVGAGI. CDR3 length equals 13 residues.

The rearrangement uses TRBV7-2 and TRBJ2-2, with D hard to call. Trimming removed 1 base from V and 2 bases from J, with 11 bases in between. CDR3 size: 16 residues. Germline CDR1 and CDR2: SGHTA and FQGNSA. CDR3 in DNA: TGTGCCAGCAGCTTAGTAGCCAGATCTAACACCGGGGAGCTGTTTTTT. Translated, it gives CASSLVARSNTGELFF.

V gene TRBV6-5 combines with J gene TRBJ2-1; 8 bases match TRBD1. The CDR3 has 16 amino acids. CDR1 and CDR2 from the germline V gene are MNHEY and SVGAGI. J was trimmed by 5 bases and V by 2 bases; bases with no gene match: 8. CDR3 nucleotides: TGTGCCAGCAGTTACATCCCGGACAGGGTCAACAATGAGCAGTTCTTC. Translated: CASSYIPDRVNNEQFF.

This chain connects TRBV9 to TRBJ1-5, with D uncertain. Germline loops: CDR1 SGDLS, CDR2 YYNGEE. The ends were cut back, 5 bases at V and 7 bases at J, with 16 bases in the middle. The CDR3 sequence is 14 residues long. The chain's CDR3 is CASSPDVTGQPQHF. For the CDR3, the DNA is TGTGCCAGCAGTCCCGACGTCACGGGGCAGCCCCAGCATTTT.

CDR3 loop: CATSDALSTGELFF. As DNA, the CDR3 is TGTGCCACCAGTGATGCACTGAGCACCGGGGAGCTGTTTTTT. V is TRBV24-1 and J is TRBJ2-2; D is uncertain. V dropped 3 bases and J dropped 4 bases, with 8 bases sitting between them. This CDR3 spans 14 amino acids. CDR1 KGHDR and CDR2 SFDVKD come from the germline V gene.

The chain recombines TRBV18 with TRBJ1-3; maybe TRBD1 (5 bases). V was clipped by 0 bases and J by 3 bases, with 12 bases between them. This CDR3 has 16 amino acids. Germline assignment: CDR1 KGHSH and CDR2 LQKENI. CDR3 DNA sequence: TGTGCCAGCTCACCACCGAGGAGAGGGGATGGAAACACCATATATTTT. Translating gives CASSPPRRGDGNTIYF.

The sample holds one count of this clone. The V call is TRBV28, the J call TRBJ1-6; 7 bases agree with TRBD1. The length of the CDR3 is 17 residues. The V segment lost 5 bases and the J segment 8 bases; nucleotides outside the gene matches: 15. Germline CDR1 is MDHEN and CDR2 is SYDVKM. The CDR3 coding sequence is TGTGCCAGCAGTATACCCTCCTCGACAGGGCAATATTCACCCCTCCACTTT. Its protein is CASSIPSSTGQYSPLHF.

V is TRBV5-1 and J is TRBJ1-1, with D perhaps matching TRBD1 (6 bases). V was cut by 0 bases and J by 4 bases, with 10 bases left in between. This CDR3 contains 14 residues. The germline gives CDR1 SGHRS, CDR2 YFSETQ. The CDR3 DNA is TGCGCCAGCAGCTTGGACAGGGTTGTCACTGAAGCTTTCTTT. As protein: CASSLDRVVTEAFF.

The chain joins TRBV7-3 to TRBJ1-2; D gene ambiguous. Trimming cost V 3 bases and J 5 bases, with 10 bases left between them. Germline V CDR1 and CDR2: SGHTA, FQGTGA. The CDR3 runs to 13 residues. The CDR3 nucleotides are TGTGCCAGCAGCTTCGGCCCCCGTTATGGCTACACCTTC. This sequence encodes CASSFGPRYGYTF.

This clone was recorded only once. For the CDR3, the DNA is TGTGCCAGCGGGGGAACAGCAGGATCAAAGAACACTGAAGCTTTCTTT. It yields the protein CASGGTAGSKNTEAFF. The chain joins TRBV11-1 to TRBJ1-1; possibly TRBD1 for D (5 bases). Trimming took off 8 bases at V and 1 base at J, with 20 bases between the two ends. The germline gives CDR1 SGHAT, CDR2 FQDESV (reference sequence). This CDR3 comprises 16 residues.

CDR3 coding DNA: TGCGCCAGCAGCTTGGCCCTGACACCGAACACTGAAGCTTTCTTT. It specifies CASSLALTPNTEAFF. V usage is TRBV5-1 and J usage is TRBJ1-1; D is unresolved. This CDR3 region has 15 residues. The germline CDR1 and CDR2 sequences are SGHRS and YFSETQ. The ends were cut back, 0 bases at V and 1 base at J, with 10 bases in the middle.

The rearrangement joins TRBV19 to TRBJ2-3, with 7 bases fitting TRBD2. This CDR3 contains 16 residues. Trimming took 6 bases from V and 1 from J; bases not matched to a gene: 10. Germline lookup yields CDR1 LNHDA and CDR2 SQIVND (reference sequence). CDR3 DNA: TGTGCCAGTAGCTCCGCCTGGGGAGGGCGCACAGATACGCAGTATTTT. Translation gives CASSSAWGGRTDTQYF.

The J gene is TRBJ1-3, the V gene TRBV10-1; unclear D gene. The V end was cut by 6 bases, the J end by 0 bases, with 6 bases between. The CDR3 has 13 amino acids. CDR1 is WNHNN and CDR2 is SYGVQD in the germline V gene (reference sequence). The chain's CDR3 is CASSRTSGNTIYF. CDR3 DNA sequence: TGCGCCAGCAGCCGGACCTCTGGAAACACCATATATTTT.

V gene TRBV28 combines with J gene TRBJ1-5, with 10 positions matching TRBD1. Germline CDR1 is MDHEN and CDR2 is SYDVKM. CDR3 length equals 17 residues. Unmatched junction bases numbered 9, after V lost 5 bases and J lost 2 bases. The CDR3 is CASSPPTGGRGNQPQHF. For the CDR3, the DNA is TGTGCCAGCAGTCCCCCGACAGGGGGCAGGGGCAATCAGCCCCAGCATTTT.

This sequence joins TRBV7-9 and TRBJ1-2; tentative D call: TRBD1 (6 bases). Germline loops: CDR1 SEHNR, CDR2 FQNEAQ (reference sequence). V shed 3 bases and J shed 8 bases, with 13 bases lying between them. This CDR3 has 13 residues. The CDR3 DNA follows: TGTGCCAGCAGCTTGTCCGGGGGCGACGGCTACACCTTC. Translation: CASSLSGGDGYTF.

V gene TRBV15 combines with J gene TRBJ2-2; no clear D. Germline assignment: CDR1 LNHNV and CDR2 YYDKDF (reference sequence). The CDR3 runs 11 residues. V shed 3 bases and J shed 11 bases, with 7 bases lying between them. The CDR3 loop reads CATSSYYELFF. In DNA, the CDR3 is TGTGCCACCAGCAGCTACTACGAGCTGTTTTTT.

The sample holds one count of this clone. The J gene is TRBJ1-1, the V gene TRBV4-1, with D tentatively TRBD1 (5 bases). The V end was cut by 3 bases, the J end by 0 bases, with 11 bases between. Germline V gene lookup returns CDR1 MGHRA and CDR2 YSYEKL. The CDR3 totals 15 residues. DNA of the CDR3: TGCGCCAGCAGCCAGAACGGGGCCATGAACACTGAAGCTTTCTTT. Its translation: CASSQNGAMNTEAFF.

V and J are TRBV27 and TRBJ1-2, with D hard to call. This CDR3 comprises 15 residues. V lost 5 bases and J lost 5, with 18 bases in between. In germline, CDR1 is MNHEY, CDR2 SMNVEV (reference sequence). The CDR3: CASSPGPEAGYGYTF. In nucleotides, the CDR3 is TGTGCCAGCAGTCCCGGACCCGAGGCTGGGTATGGCTACACCTTC.

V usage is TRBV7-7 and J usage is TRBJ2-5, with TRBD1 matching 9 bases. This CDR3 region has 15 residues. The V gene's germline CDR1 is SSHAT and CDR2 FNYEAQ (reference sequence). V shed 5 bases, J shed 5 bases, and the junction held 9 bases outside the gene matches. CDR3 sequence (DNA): TGTGCCAGCAGCCTCGGGACAGGGACGTGGGAGACCCAGTACTTC. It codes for CASSLGTGTWETQYF.

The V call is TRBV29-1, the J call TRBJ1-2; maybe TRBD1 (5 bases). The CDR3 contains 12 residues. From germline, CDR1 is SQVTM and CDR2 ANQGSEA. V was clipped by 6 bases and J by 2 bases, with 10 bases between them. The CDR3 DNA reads TGCAGCGTGTCGACAGTAAACTATGGCTACACCTTC. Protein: CSVSTVNYGYTF.

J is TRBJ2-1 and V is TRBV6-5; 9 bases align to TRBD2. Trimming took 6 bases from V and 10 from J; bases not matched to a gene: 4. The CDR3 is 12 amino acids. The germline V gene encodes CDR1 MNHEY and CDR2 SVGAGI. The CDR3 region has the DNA TGTGCCAGCAGAAGGACTAGCGTAGAGCAGTTCTTC. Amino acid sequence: CASRRTSVEQFF.

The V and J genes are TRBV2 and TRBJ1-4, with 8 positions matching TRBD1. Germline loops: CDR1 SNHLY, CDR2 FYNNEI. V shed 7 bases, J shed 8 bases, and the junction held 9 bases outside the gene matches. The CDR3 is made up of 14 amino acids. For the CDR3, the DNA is TGTGCCAGCACCCCTCAGGGGGCAATAGAAAAACTGTTTTTT. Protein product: CASTPQGAIEKLFF.

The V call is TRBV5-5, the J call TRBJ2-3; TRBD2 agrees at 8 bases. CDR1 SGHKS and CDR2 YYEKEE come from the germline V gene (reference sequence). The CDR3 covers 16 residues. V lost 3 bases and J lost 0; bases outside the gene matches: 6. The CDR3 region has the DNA TGTGCCAGCAGCTCCATAGCGGGAACTAGCACAGATACGCAGTATTTT. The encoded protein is CASSSIAGTSTDTQYF.

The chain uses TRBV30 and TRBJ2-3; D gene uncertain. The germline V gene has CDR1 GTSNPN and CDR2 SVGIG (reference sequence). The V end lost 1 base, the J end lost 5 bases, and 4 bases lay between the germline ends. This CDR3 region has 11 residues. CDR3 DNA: TGTGCCTGGAGTGCCCGAGATACGCAGTATTTT. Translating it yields CAWSARDTQYF.

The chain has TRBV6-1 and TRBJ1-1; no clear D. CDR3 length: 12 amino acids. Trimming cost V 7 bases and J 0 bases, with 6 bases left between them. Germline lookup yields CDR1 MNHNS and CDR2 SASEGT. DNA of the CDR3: TGTGCCAGCAAAACAGTGAACACTGAAGCTTTCTTT. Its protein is CASKTVNTEAFF.